These 23 T cell receptor beta chains came from one sample sequenced in a study of STAT5B mutations in CD4+ large granular lymphocyte leukemia (dated by TCRdb to 2021 to 2024). Receptors were amplified or captured by the immunoSEQ multiplex PCR assay. The clones in this table, taken by TCRdb from immuneACCESS, are in-frame only. Not every clone is retained; where verified, under half of the shortfall comes from an unresolved V gene, and the cause of the rest is unknown. The sample data list roughly 48,000 clones, and 55% to 75% of these were observed just once. The ten biggest clones cover more than 1.5% of the sample. Sequences were obtained from CD4+ T cells from blood buffy coats. These receptors originate from a human donor in good health.

The gene calls are TRBV2 and TRBJ2-2; TRBD2 agrees at 9 bases. CDR1 and CDR2 (germline): SNHLY, FYNNEI. The CDR3 has 15 residues. The trim removed 3 bases at V and 5 bases at J, leaving 4 bases unmatched. In nucleotides, the CDR3 is TGTGCCAGCAGTGATGGCCTAGCGGGGACCGGGGAGCTGTTTTTT. Translated: CASSDGLAGTGELFF.

This clone came up a few times. The chain carries TRBV30 and TRBJ1-5; no clear D. The CDR3 runs 14 residues. V dropped 2 bases and J dropped 5 bases, with 13 bases sitting between them. Per the germline V gene, CDR1 is GTSNPN and CDR2 is SVGIG (reference sequence). The CDR3 here is CAWSISGTYQPQHF. Here the CDR3 DNA reads TGTGCCTGGAGTATCTCGGGCACTTATCAGCCCCAGCATTTT.

V and J are TRBV11-2 and TRBJ1-4; unclear D gene. This CDR3 spans 14 amino acids. Trimming left V 1 base short and J 5 bases short, with 8 bases between. The germline CDR1 and CDR2 sequences are SGHAT and FQNNGV. Here the CDR3 reads CASSLGQLNEKLFF. The CDR3 DNA follows: TGTGCCAGCAGCTTAGGGCAGCTCAATGAAAAACTGTTTTTT.

The chain couples TRBV2 to TRBJ2-2; no firm D call. The germline V gene has CDR1 SNHLY and CDR2 FYNNEI. CDR3 length equals 15 residues. Trimming left V 3 bases short and J 2 bases short, with 10 bases between. CDR3 nucleotides: TGTGCCAGCAGTGATGAGCAGCTCAACACCGGGGAGCTGTTTTTT. Amino acid sequence: CASSDEQLNTGELFF.

The chain carries TRBV2 and TRBJ1-5; 10 bases map to TRBD1. V shed 6 bases, J shed 4 bases, and the junction held 3 bases outside the gene matches. The CDR3 is made up of 14 amino acids. The germline gives CDR1 SNHLY, CDR2 FYNNEI. The CDR3 DNA reads TGTGCCAGCAGGGGGACAGGGGCTAATCAGCCCCAGCATTTT. It yields the protein CASRGTGANQPQHF.

The gene calls are TRBV6-4 and TRBJ2-3; perhaps D is TRBD1 or TRBD2 (5 bases each). Germline V CDR1 and CDR2: MRHNA, SNTAGT. This CDR3 contains 15 residues. The germline V and J ends were trimmed by 2 bases and 4 bases, with 13 bases remaining between them. In DNA form, the CDR3 reads TGTGCCAGCAGTGACACAGGACTTTCCCCAGATACGCAGTATTTT. Translating gives CASSDTGLSPDTQYF.

The chain combines TRBV19 with TRBJ2-3; tentatively, D is TRBD1 or TRBD2 (5 bases each). Germline-derived CDR1 and CDR2 are LNHDA and SQIVND (reference sequence). This CDR3 is 16 amino acids long. Trimming pared 4 bases from V and 0 bases from J, leaving 14 bases between. The CDR3 reads CASSTNRGASTDTQYF. Written as DNA, the CDR3 is TGTGCCAGTAGTACGAACCGAGGGGCGAGCACAGATACGCAGTATTTT.

The chain has TRBV6-1 and TRBJ1-5, with a possible D match to TRBD1 (5 bases). The V end lost 7 bases, the J end lost 4 bases, and 11 bases lay between the germline ends. This CDR3 comprises 13 residues. Germline CDR1 MNHNS, CDR2 SASEGT. CDR3 nucleotide sequence: TGTGCCAGCACCAGGGACGGGAATCAGCCCCAGCATTTT. It is translated as CASTRDGNQPQHF.

This rearrangement joins TRBV2 to TRBJ2-3, with a possible D match to TRBD1 (7 bases). CDR1 SNHLY and CDR2 FYNNEI come from the germline V gene. V lost 7 bases, J lost 1 base, and 21 bases lay in between. CDR3 length equals 17 residues. For the CDR3, the DNA is TGTGCCAGCACGGGGGACAGCGGGCGAGTTGGCACAGATACGCAGTATTTT. Protein product: CASTGDSGRVGTDTQYF.

This clone has more than one count but fewer than ten. The V and J genes are TRBV9 and TRBJ2-3; D call uncertain. Trimming left V 3 bases short and J 0 bases short, with 5 bases between. This CDR3 has 13 residues. Germline V gives CDR1 SGDLS, CDR2 YYNGEE. The CDR3 reads CASSGTSTDTQYF. In nucleotides, the CDR3 is TGTGCCAGCAGCGGCACTAGCACAGATACGCAGTATTTT.

This rearrangement joins TRBV28 to TRBJ2-7; 11 nucleotides align to TRBD1. The V and J ends lost 6 bases and 2 bases, in that order; junction bases with no gene match: 6. This CDR3 has 15 amino acids. Germline V gene data show CDR1 as MDHEN and CDR2 as SYDVKM. The CDR3 region is CASSKPGQGAYEQYF. CDR3 in DNA: TGTGCCAGCAGCAAACCGGGACAGGGGGCCTACGAGCAGTACTTC.

This chain uses TRBV27 with TRBJ1-2; TRBD1 matches at 12 bases. The V gene end was trimmed by 5 bases and the J gene end by 7 bases; junction bases not matched to a gene: 5. CDR1 and CDR2 from the germline V gene are MNHEY and SMNVEV (reference sequence). The CDR3 has 14 residues. CDR3 nucleotide sequence: TGTGCCAGCAGTCTGGGACAGGGGGCAGTTGGCTACACCTTC. Translating gives CASSLGQGAVGYTF.

This clone was seen a handful of times. The V gene is TRBV6-5, the J gene TRBJ1-1; no clear D gene. The CDR3 has 16 residues. Germline V gene data show CDR1 as MNHEY and CDR2 as SVGAGI. The V end was cut by 0 bases, the J end by 0 bases, with 11 bases between. CDR3 coding DNA: TGTGCCAGCAGTTACTCGGGAGGGCCCCTGAACACTGAAGCTTTCTTT. This gives the protein CASSYSGGPLNTEAFF.

V is TRBV2 and J is TRBJ2-5; possible D gene TRBD1, 6 bases. Deletions cut 6 bases from V and 4 bases from J, with 12 bases between. The V gene's germline CDR1 is SNHLY and CDR2 FYNNEI. CDR3 length: 13 residues. Here the CDR3 DNA reads TGTGCCAGCAGCATGGACAGTCGAGAGACCCAGTACTTC. This sequence encodes CASSMDSRETQYF.

The chain is built from TRBV18 and TRBJ2-2, with a possible D match to TRBD1 (7 bases). CDR3 length: 16 residues. Trimming shortened V by 4 bases and J by 5 bases, and 17 bases separated the two germline ends. Germline lookup yields CDR1 KGHSH and CDR2 LQKENI. Here the CDR3 DNA reads TGTGCCAGCTCACTTCTCACAGCAGGGGGGACCGGGGAGCTGTTTTTT. Its protein product is CASSLLTAGGTGELFF.

The gene calls are TRBV21-1 and TRBJ1-2; TRBD1 reflects the table's D call only, with no check against the DNA. TRBV21-1 is a pseudogene segment. The CDR3 extends over 19 amino acids. CDR3 amino acids: CASSKEESGAVLVKDGYTF. The CDR3 DNA follows: TGTGCCAGCAGCAAAGAAGAATCAGGGGCGGTGTTGGTTAAGGATGGCTACACCTTC.

CDR3 nucleotides: TGTGCCTGGACCGGGACAGTGTATGCACCCCTCCACTTT. This translates into CAWTGTVYAPLHF. This chain uses TRBV30 with TRBJ1-6; 7 bases are a match to TRBD1. Germline CDR1 is GTSNPN and CDR2 is SVGIG (reference sequence). The V segment lost 4 bases and the J segment 11 bases; nucleotides outside the gene matches: 8. This CDR3 is 13 amino acids long.

There are a few counts of this clone. The chain is built from TRBV11-2 and TRBJ2-1, with a possible D match to TRBD1 (6 bases). CDR3 length: 13 residues. The germline CDR1 and CDR2 sequences are SGHAT and FQNNGV. V lost 2 bases to trimming and J lost 9 bases, with 11 bases between them. CDR3 amino acids: CASSLRTAGEQFF. The CDR3 coding sequence is TGTGCCAGCAGCTTAAGGACAGCAGGTGAGCAGTTCTTC.

This clone was counted once. J is TRBJ2-7 and V is TRBV5-1; D perhaps matches TRBD1 (6 bases). Germline CDR1 SGHRS, CDR2 YFSETQ. The CDR3 extends over 13 amino acids. The V and J ends lost 5 bases and 3 bases respectively, with 12 bases between them. DNA of the CDR3: TGCGCCAGCAGTCTAGTACAGGGCTACGAGCAGTACTTC. This codes for CASSLVQGYEQYF.

The gene calls are TRBV28 and TRBJ2-2; no definite D call. This CDR3 is 14 amino acids long. Germline V gene sequence: CDR1 MDHEN, CDR2 SYDVKM. Trimming took 9 bases from V and 8 from J, leaving 19 bases between them. The DNA for the CDR3 is TGTGCCAGTGGGTGGGGTGCCACGTCAGGGGAGCTGTTTTTT. It specifies CASGWGATSGELFF.

This clone was seen once. The chain uses TRBV27 and TRBJ2-1; a possible D gene is TRBD1 (6 bases). With 6 bases removed from V and 0 bases from J, the gap between germline ends came to 18 bases. CDR1 is MNHEY, CDR2 SMNVEV, per germline (reference sequence). The length of the CDR3 is 17 residues. As DNA, the CDR3 is TGTGCCAGCAGAATAGCAGGGGAAGGGGGCTCCTACAATGAGCAGTTCTTC. It specifies CASRIAGEGGSYNEQFF.

The chain links TRBV2 to TRBJ2-3; D unclear. Looked up from germline, CDR1 is SNHLY and CDR2 is FYNNEI. The V end was cut by 4 bases, the J end by 5 bases, with 4 bases between. The CDR3 spans 11 residues. CDR3 loop: CASSALDTQYF. CDR3 DNA sequence: TGTGCCAGCAGTGCGCTAGATACGCAGTATTTT.

The chain joins TRBV5-1 to TRBJ2-3; 10 bases fit TRBD1. The V and J ends lost 4 bases and 4 bases, in that order; junction bases with no gene match: 6. CDR3 length equals 15 residues. Germline CDR1 is SGHRS and CDR2 is YFSETQ. The CDR3 nucleotides read TGCGCCAGCAGCGAGGGACAGGGGACAGCAGATACGCAGTATTTT. As protein: CASSEGQGTADTQYF.